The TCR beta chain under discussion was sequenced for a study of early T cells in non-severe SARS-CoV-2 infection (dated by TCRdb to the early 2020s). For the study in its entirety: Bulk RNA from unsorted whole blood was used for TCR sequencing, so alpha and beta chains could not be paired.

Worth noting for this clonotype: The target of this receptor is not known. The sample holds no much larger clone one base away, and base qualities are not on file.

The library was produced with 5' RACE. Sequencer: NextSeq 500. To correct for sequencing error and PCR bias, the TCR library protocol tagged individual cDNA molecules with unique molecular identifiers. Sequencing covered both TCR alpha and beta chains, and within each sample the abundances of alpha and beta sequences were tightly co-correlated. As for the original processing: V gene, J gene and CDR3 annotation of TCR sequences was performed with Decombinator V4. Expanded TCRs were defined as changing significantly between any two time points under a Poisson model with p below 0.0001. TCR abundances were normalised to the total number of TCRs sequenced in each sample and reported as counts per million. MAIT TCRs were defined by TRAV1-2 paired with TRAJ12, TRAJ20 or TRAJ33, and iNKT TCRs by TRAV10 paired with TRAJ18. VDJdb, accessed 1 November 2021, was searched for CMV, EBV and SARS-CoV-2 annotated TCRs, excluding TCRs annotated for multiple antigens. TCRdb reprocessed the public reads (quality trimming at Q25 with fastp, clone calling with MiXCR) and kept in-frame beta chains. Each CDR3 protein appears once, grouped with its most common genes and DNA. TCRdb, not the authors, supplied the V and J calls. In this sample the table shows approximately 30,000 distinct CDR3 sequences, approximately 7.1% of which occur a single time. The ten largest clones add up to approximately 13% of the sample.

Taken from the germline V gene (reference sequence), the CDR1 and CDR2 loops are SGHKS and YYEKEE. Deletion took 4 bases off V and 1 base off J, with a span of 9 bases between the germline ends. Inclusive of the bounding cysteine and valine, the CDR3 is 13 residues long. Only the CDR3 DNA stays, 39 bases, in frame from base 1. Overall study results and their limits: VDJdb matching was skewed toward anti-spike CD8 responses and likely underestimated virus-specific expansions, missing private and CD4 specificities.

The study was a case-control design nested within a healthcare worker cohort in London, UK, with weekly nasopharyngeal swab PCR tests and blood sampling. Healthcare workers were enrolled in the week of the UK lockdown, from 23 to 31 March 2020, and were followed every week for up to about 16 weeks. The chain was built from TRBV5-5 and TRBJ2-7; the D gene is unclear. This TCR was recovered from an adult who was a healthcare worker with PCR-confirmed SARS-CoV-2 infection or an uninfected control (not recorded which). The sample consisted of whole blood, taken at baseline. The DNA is TGTGCCAGCAGCAAATTCTGGTCCTACGAGCAGTACGTC. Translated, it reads CASSKFWSYEQYV.